This TCR beta chain originates from a study of cytomegalovirus exposure and HLA in healthy donors. Germline V gene data show CDR1 as SGHNT and CDR2 as YYREEE (reference sequence). This CDR3 is 16 amino acids long. Germline trimming cut 4 bases from V and 3 bases from J; bases unmatched to any gene: 10. Primers: 60 Vbeta forward and 13 Jbeta reverse. Profiled with immunoSEQ multiplex PCR; TCRdb holds only in-frame clones, not every one. In all, the sample yields more than 90,000 clones. The sequencing input was PBMCs. The sequence was collected from a man aged 25-45 years in good health and CMV-seronegative. This chain joins TRBV5-4 and TRBJ1-2; 9 nucleotides line up with TRBD1. CDR3 in DNA: TGTGCCAGCAGCCCCGGGACAGGGAGGCGACACTATGGCTACACCTTC. It translates to CASSPGTGRRHYGYTF.